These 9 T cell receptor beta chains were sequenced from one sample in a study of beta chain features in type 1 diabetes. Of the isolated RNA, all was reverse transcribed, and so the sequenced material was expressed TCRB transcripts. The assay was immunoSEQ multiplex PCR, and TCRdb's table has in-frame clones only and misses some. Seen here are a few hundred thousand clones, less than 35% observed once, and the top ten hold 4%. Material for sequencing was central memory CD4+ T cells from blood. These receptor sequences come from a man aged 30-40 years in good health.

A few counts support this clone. Written as DNA, the CDR3 is TGTGCCAGCAGCTTGGCGGGGGGCACCTACAATGAGCAGTTCTTC. The encoded protein is CASSLAGGTYNEQFF. The chain employs TRBV11-3 and TRBJ2-1; TRBD2 aligns across 8 bases. The CDR3 consists of 15 residues. CDR1 is SGHNT and CDR2 is YENEEA in the germline V gene. Unmatched junction bases numbered 3, after V lost 3 bases and J lost 2 bases.

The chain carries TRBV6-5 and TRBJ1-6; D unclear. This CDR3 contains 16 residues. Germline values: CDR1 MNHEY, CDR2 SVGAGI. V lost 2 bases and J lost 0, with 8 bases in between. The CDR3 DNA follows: TGTGCCAGCAGTTACGGAGGGAGCTCCTATAATTCACCCCTCCACTTT. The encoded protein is CASSYGGSSYNSPLHF.

CDR3: CASSLAGGGTGYTQYF. CDR3 DNA: TGTGCCAGCAGCTTAGCCGGCGGGGGAACCGGGTATACGCAGTATTTT. This chain connects TRBV9 to TRBJ2-3; TRBD2 agrees at 7 bases. The length of the CDR3 is 16 residues. V shed 4 bases and J 7 bases; nucleotides not matched to a gene: 15. Germline V gene sequence: CDR1 SGDLS, CDR2 YYNGEE.

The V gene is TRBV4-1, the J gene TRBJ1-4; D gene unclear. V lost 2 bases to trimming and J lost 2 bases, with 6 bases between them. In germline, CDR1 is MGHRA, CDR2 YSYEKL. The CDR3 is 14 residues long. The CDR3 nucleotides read TGCGCCAGCAGCCAAATCGGCACTAATGAAAAACTGTTTTTT. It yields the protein CASSQIGTNEKLFF.

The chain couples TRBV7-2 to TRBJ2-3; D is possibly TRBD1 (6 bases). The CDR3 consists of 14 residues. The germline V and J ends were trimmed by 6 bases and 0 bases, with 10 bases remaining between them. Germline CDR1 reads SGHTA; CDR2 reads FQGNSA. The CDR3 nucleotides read TGTGCCAGCAGGAGGACAGCGAGCACAGATACGCAGTATTTT. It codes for CASRRTASTDTQYF.

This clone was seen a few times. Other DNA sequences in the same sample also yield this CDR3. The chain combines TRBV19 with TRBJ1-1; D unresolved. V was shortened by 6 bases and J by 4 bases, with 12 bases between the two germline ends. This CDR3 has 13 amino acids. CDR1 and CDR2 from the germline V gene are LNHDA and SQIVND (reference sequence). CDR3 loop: CASSSQSSTEAFF. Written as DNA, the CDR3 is TGTGCCAGTAGCTCCCAGAGTAGCACTGAAGCTTTCTTT.

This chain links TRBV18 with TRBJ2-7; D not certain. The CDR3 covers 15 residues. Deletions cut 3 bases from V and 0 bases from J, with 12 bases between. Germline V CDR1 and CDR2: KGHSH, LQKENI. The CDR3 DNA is TGTGCCAGCTCACCGAGCAACATCCTCTCCTACGAGCAGTACTTC. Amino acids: CASSPSNILSYEQYF.

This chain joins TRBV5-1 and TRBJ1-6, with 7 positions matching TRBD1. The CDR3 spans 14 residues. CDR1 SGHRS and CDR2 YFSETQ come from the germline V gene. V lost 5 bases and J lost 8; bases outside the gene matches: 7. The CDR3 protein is CASRAGTADSPLHF. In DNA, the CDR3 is TGCGCCAGCAGGGCCGGGACAGCCGATTCACCCCTCCACTTT.

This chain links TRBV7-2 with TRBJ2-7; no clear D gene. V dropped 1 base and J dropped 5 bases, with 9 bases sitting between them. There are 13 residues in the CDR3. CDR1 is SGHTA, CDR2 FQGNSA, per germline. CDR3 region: CASSLVGQDEQYF. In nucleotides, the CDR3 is TGTGCCAGCAGCTTAGTAGGGCAGGACGAGCAGTACTTC. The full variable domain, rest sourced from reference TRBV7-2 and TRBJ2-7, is GAGVSQSPSNKVTEKGKDVELRCDPISGHTALYWYRQSLGQGLEFLIYFQGNSAPDKSGLPSDRFSAERTGGSVSTLTIQRTQQEDSAVYLCASSLVGQDEQYFGPGTRLTVT.